This TCR beta chain was found in a study of molecular identifiers for immune sequencing clone quantification. Study-level background: The replicates split RNA from approximately 20,000 or 100,000 naive CD8 cells five ways and sequenced four.

Trimming took 2 bases from V and 3 from J, leaving 11 bases between them. Per the germline V gene, CDR1 is MNHEY and CDR2 is SVGAGI. CDR3 length equals 14 residues. One entry per CDR3 protein, called by TCRdb with MiXCR from the PCR reads. The sample carries under 650,000 distinct CDR3 sequences, nearly 20% recorded once. Findings and limits, study-wide: In CMV-specific effectors, clones above 20 copies held over 98% of molecules; naive, under 1%. For highly expanded clones, sizes could be underestimated when identical TCR molecules share a barcode.

This clonotype has ten or more counts. Its antigen is currently unknown. The genes are TRBV6-5 and TRBJ2-7; possibly TRBD1 for D (7 bases). This TCR was sampled from a human donor in good health. Some libraries in this study had Jurkat cell RNA spiked in. The sample was naive CD8+ T cells from blood, with Jurkat cell RNA spiked in. The sample's subset: FACS-sorted CD8+CD4-CCR7+CD45RA+ naive T cells. CDR3 DNA sequence: TGTGCCAGCAGTTACGGACAGGAGGGCTACGAGCAGTACTTC. Residues: CASSYGQEGYEQYF.